This TCR beta chain was obtained from a study of cytomegalovirus exposure and HLA in healthy donors. Comment on this clone: Its antigen remains unknown.

Per the germline V gene, CDR1 is MDHEN and CDR2 is SYDVKM. The CDR3 extends over 15 amino acids. J was trimmed by 7 bases and V by 5 bases; bases with no gene match: 11. General study findings and limits: As was reported, the classifier diagnosed cytomegalovirus status with high specificity and sensitivity.

Amplification used 60 Vbeta primers and 13 Jbeta primers. Clones were read by immunoSEQ multiplex PCR, and TCRdb kept only the in-frame ones, dropping some. This sample has 110,000 to 150,000 clones, with about two thirds found just once. The receptor's source is a woman in her fifties or sixties in good health and CMV-seropositive. V and J are TRBV28 and TRBJ2-1; 7 bases agree with TRBD2. The sequenced sample consisted of PBMCs. The CDR3 spells CASSPTNLGGNEQFF. In nucleotides, the CDR3 is TGTGCCAGCAGTCCTACCAACCTGGGGGGGAATGAGCAGTTCTTC.